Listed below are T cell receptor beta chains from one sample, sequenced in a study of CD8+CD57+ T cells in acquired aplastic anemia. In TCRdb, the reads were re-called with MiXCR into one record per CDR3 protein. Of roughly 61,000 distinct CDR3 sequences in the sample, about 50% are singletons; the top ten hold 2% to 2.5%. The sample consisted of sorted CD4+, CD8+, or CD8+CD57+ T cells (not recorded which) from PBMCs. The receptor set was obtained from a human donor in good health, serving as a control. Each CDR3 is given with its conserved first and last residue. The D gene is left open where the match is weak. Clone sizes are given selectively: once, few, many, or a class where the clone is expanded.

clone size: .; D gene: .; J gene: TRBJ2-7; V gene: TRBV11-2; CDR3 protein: CASSHPLGHEQYF; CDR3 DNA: TGTGCCAGCAGCCACCCACTGGGCCACGAGCAGTACTTC
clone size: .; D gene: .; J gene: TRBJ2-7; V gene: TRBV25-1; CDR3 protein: CASAWQGYEQYF; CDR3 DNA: TGTGCCAGCGCATGGCAGGGCTACGAGCAGTACTTC
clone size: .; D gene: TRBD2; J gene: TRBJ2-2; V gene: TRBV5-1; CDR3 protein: CASSRLAGGIGELFF; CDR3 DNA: TGCGCCAGCAGCAGACTAGCGGGAGGGATCGGGGAGCTGTTTTTT
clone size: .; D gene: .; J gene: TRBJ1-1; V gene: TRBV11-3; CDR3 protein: CASSRGADTEAFF; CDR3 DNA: TGTGCCAGCAGCAGGGGCGCAGACACTGAAGCTTTCTTT
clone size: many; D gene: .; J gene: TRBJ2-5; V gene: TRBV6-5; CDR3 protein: CASRAGEGQYF; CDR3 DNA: TGTGCCAGCAGAGCAGGGGAGGGCCAGTACTTC
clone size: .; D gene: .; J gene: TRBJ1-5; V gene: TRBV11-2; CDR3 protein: CASSDRLDQPQHF; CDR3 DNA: TGTGCCAGCAGTGACAGGTTAGATCAGCCCCAGCATTTT
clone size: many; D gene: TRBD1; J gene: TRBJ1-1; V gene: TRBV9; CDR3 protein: CASSVEDRVGTEAFF; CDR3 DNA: TGTGCCAGCAGCGTAGAGGACAGGGTGGGGACTGAAGCTTTCTTT
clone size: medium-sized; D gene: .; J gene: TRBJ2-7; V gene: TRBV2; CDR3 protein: CASSSTSFTYEQYF; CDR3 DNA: TGTGCCAGCAGTTCGACTAGTTTCACTTACGAGCAGTACTTC
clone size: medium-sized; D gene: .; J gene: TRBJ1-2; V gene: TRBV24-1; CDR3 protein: CATSDLQEGGYTF; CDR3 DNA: TGTGCCACCAGTGATTTGCAGGAGGGTGGCTACACCTTC
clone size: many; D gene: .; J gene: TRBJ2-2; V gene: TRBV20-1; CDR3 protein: CSAREVKSNTGELFF; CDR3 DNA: TGCAGTGCTAGAGAAGTAAAAAGCAACACCGGGGAGCTGTTTTTT
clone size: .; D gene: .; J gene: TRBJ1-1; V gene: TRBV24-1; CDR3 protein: CATTQGLGTEAFF; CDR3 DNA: TGTGCCACCACTCAGGGTTTGGGCACTGAAGCTTTCTTT
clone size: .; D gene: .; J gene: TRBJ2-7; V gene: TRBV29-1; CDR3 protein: CSLEGLEVSYEQYF; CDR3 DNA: TGCAGCTTGGAGGGGCTAGAGGTTTCCTACGAGCAGTACTTC
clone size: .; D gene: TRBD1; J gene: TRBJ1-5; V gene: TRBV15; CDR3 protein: CATSSAQGGRGNQPQHF; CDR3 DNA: TGTGCCACCAGCAGTGCCCAGGGGGGACGGGGCAATCAGCCCCAGCATTTT
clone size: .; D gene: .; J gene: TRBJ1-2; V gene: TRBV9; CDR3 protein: CASSVTDPFNYGYTF; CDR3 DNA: TGTGCCAGCAGCGTAACAGACCCCTTTAACTATGGCTACACCTTC
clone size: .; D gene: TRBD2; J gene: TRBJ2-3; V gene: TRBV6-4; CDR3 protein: CASSPSGVTDTQYF; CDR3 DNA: TGTGCCAGCAGTCCTAGCGGGGTAACAGATACGCAGTATTTT
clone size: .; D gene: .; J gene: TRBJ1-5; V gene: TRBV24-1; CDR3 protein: CATGRTEKSPQHF; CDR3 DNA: TGTGCCACCGGACGGACAGAAAAGAGTCCCCAGCATTTT
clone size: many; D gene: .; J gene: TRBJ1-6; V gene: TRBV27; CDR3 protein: CASSSRLGGVEGNSPLHF; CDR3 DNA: TGTGCCAGCAGTTCCCGCCTGGGGGGCGTGGAAGGTAATTCACCCCTCCACTTT
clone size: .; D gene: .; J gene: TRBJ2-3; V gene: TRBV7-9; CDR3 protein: CASAVQSTDTQYF; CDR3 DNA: TGTGCCAGCGCGGTTCAAAGCACAGATACACAGTATTTT
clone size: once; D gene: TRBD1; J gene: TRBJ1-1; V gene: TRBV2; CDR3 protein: CASTLPGTVGSPNTEAFF; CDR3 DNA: TGTGCCAGCACCCTTCCCGGGACAGTAGGGAGCCCGAACACTGAAGCTTTCTTT
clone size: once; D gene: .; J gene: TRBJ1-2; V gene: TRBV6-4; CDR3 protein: CASRETGVASGYTF; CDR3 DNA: TGTGCCAGCCGAGAGACCGGGGTAGCGTCTGGCTACACCTTC
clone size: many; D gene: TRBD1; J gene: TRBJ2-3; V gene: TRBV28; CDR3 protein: CASSGSTGFTDTQYF; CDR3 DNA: TGTGCCAGCAGTGGGTCGACAGGGTTCACAGATACGCAGTATTTT
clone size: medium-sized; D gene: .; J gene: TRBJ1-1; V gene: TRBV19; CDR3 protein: CASSMTENTEAFF; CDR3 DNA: TGTGCCAGTAGTATGACAGAGAACACTGAAGCTTTCTTT
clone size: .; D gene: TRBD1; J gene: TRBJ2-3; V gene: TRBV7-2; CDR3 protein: CASSLAGTGSTDTQYF; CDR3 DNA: TGTGCCAGCAGCTTAGCTGGGACAGGGAGCACAGATACGCAGTATTTT
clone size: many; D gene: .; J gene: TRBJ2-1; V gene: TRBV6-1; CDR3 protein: CASSEAGSSSSYNEQFF; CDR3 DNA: TGTGCCAGCAGTGAAGCAGGGAGTAGCAGCTCCTACAATGAGCAGTTCTTC
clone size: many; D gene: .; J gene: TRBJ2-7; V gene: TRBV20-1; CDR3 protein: CSVDKGGGEQYF; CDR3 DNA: TGCAGTGTCGATAAAGGTGGGGGGGAGCAGTACTTC
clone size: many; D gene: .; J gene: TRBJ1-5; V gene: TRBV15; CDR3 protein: CATSRDFRGGNQPQHF; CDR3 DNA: TGTGCCACCAGCAGAGATTTCAGGGGAGGCAATCAGCCCCAGCATTTT
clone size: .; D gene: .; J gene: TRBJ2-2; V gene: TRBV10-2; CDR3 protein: CASSESSRYGGELFF; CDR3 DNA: TGCGCCAGCAGTGAGTCGTCAAGATACGGCGGGGAGCTGTTTTTT
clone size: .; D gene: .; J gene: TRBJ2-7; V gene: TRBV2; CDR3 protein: CASRSRRRPYEQYF; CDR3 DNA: TGTGCCAGCAGGTCCAGGCGGCGGCCGTACGAGCAGTACTTC
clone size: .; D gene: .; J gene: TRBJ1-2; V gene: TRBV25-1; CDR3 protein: CASSELQNTGEGYGYTF; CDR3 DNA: TGTGCCAGCAGTGAGCTACAAAACACCGGGGAGGGCTATGGCTACACCTTC
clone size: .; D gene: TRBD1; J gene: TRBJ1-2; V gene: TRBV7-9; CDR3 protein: CASSSGGSTYGYTF; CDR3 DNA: TGTGCCAGCAGTTCAGGGGGAAGTACTTATGGCTACACCTTC
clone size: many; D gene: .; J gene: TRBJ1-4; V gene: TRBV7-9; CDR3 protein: CASSPSWNEKLFF; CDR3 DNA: TGTGCCAGCAGTCCTTCATGGAATGAAAAACTGTTTTTT
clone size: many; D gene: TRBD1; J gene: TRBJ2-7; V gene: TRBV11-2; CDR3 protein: CASSSLDRAIEQYF; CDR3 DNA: TGTGCCAGCAGCTCGCTGGACAGGGCCATCGAGCAGTACTTC
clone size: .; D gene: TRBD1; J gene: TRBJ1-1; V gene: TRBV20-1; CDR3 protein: CSAPGQGNTEAFF; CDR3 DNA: TGCAGTGCGCCGGGACAGGGAAACACTGAAGCTTTCTTT
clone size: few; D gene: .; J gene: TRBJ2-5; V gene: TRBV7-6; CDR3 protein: CASSSQRTQQETQYF; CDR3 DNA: TGTGCCAGCAGCTCCCAGAGGACACAACAAGAGACCCAGTACTTC
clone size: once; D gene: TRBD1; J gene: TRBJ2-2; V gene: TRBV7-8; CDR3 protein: CASSHLDRGRTGELFF; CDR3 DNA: TGTGCCAGCAGCCACCTTGACAGGGGGCGAACCGGGGAGCTGTTTTTT
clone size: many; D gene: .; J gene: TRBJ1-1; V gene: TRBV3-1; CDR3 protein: CASSQVAGPWDTEAFF; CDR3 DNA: TGTGCCAGCAGCCAAGTGGCGGGGCCCTGGGACACTGAAGCTTTCTTT
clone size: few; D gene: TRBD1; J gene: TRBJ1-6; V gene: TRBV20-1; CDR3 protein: CSARTGVGSYNSPLHF; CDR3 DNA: TGCAGTGCTAGGACAGGGGTCGGCTCCTATAATTCACCCCTCCACTTT